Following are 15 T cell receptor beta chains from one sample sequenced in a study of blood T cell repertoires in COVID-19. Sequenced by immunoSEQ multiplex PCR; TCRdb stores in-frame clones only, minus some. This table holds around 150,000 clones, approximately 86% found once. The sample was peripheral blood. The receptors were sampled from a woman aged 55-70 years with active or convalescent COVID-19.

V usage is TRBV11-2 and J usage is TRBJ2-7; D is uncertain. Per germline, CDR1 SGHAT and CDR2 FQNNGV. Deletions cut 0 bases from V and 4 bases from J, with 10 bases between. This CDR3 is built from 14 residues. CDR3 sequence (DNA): TGTGCCAGCAGCTTAGATCGGGTCGGGTACGAGCAGTACTTC. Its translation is CASSLDRVGYEQYF.

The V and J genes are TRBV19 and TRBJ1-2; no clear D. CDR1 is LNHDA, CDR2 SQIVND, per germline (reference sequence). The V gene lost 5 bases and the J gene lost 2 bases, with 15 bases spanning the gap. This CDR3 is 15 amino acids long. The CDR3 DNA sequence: TGTGCCAGTAGTCCGACTAGGGAGGGAAACTATGGCTACACCTTC. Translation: CASSPTREGNYGYTF. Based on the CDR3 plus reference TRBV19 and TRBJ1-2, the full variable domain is DGGITQSPKYLFRKEGQNVTLSCEQNLNHDAMYWYRQDPGQGLRLIYYSQIVNDFQKGDIAEGYSVSREKKESFPLTVTSAQKNPTAFYLCASSPTREGNYGYTFGSGTRLTVV.

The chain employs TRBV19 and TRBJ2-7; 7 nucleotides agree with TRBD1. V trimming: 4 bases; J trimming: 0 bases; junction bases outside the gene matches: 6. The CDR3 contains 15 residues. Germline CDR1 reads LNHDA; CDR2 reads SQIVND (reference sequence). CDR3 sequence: CASSNPGQSSYEQYF. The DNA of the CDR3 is TGTGCCAGTAGTAACCCGGGACAGTCCTCCTACGAGCAGTACTTC.

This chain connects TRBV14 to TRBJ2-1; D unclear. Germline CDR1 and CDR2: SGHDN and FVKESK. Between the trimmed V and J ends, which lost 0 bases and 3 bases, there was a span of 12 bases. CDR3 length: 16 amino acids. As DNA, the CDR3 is TGTGCCAGCAGCCAAGAAGGTAGTAAGCGCTACAATGAGCAGTTCTTC. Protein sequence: CASSQEGSKRYNEQFF.

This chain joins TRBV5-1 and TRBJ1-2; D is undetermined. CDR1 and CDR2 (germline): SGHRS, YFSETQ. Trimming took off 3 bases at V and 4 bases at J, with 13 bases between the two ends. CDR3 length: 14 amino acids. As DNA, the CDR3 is TGCGCCAGCAGCTGGGAGGGTCCTCTCTATGGCTACACCTTC. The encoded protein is CASSWEGPLYGYTF.

The CDR3 is CARSLVGAGGYTF. CDR3 coding DNA: TGTGCCAGAAGCTTGGTCGGCGCGGGCGGCTACACCTTC. V is TRBV5-3 and J is TRBJ1-2; D is unclear. TRBV5-3 is classed as an ORF, of uncertain function. The CDR3 covers 13 residues. Trimming removed 0 bases at V and 8 bases at J, with 11 bases between.

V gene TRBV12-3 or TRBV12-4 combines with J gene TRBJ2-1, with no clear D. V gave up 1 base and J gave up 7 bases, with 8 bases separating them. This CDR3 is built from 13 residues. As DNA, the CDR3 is TGTGCCAGCAGTTTAGGGCGGTCTAATGAGCAGTTCTTC. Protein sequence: CASSLGRSNEQFF.

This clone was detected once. Here the CDR3 DNA reads TGCGCCAGCAGCCCCTCTATATATTTT. Translated: CASSPSIYF. The chain is built from TRBV23-1 and TRBJ1-3; the D is unclear. TRBV23-1 belongs to the ORF category, with a function that is uncertain. This CDR3 is 9 amino acids long. Trimming left V 6 bases short and J 13 bases short, with 7 bases between.

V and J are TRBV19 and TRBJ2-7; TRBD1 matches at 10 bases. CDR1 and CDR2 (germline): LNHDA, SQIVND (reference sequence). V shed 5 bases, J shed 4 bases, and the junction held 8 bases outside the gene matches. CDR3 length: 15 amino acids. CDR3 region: CASSSGQGGTYEQYF. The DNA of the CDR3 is TGTGCCAGTAGTTCTGGACAGGGGGGAACTTACGAGCAGTACTTC.

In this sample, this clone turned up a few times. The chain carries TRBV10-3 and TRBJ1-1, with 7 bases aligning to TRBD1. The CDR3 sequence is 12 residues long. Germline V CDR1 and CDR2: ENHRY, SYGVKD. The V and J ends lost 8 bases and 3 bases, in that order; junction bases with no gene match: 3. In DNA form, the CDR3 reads TGTGCCATCTGCAGGGGGGACACTGAAGCTTTCTTT. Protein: CAICRGDTEAFF.

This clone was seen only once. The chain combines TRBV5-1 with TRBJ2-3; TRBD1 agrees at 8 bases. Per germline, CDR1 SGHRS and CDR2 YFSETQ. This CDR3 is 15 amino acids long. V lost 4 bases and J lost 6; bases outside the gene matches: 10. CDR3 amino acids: CASSEGQVELDTQYF. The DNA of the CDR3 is TGCGCCAGCAGCGAGGGACAGGTGGAATTGGATACGCAGTATTTT. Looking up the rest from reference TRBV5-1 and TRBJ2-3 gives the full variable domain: KAGVTQTPRYLIKTRGQQVTLSCSPISGHRSVSWYQQTPGQGLQFLFEYFSETQRNKGNFPGRFSGRQFSNSRSEMNVSTLELGDSALYLCASSEGQVELDTQYFGPGTRLTVL.

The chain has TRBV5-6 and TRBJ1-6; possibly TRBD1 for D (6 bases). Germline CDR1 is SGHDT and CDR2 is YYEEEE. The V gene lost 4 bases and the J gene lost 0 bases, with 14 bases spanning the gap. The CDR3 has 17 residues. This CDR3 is CASSPEARGSYNSPLHF. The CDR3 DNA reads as TGTGCCAGCAGCCCTGAGGCCAGGGGCTCCTATAATTCACCCCTCCACTTT. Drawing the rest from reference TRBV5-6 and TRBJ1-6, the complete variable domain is DAGVTQSPTHLIKTRGQQVTLRCSPKSGHDTVSWYQQALGQGPQFIFQYYEEEERQRGNFPDRFSGHQFPNYSSELNVNALLLGDSALYLCASSPEARGSYNSPLHFGNGTRLTVT.

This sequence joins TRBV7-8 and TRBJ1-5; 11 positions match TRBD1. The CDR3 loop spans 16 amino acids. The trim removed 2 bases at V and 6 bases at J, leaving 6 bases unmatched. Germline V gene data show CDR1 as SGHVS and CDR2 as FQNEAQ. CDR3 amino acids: CASSLWGQGVGQPQHF. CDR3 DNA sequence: TGTGCCAGCAGCTTATGGGGACAGGGGGTGGGTCAGCCCCAGCATTTT.

CDR3 sequence: CASSRGGAAGSDTQYF. CDR3 nucleotide sequence: TGTGCCAGCAGCAGAGGCGGTGCAGCGGGGTCAGATACGCAGTATTTT. This sequence joins TRBV5-4 and TRBJ2-3; TRBD2 agrees at 7 bases. The CDR3 is made up of 16 amino acids. J was trimmed by 4 bases and V by 4 bases; bases with no gene match: 12. Per the germline V gene, CDR1 is SGHNT and CDR2 is YYREEE (reference sequence).

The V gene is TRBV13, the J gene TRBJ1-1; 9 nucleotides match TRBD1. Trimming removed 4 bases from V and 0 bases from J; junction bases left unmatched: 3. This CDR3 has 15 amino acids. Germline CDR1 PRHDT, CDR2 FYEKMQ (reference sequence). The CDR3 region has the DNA TGTGCCAGCAGCTCCTGGACAGGGGTGAACACTGAAGCTTTCTTT. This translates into CASSSWTGVNTEAFF.